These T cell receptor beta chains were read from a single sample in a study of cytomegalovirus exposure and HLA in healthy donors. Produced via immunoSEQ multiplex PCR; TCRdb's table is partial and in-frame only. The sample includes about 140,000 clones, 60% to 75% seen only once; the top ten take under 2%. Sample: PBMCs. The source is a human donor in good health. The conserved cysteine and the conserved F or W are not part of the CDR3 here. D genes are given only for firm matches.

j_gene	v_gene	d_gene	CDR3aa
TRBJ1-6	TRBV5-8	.	ASSLAGNYNSPLH
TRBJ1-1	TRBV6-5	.	ASSRAGYTEAF
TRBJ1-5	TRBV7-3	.	ASSLKGQGCPYSNQPQH
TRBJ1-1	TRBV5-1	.	ASSSTGTGGAF
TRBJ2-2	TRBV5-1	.	ASSLAAGSGTGELF
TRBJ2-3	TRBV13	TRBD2	ASSAFPQLAEITDTQY
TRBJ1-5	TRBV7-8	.	ASSFGGRQPQH
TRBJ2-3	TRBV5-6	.	ASSFGAGTDTQY
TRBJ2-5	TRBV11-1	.	ASSLAPGQGQTQY
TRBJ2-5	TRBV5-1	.	ASSLEAGTMTQY
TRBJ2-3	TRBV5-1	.	ASSLGRVGDGAGTDTQY
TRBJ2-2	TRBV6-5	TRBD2	ASSYHTSGYTGELF
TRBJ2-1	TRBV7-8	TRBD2	ASSGGGAAYNEQF
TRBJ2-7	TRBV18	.	ASSPPERSPSYEQY
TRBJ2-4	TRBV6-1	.	ASSEDGSSIAKNIQY
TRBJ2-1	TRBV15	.	ATSRDSSGSYNEQF
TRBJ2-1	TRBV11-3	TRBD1	ASSIRTGSSYNEQF
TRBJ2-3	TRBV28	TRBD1	ASSLIGQGIRLGTQY
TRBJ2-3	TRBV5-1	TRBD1	ASSFETGRDTDTQY
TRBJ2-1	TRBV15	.	ATSSDSPYGQF
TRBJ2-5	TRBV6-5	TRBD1	ASAGTGGETQY
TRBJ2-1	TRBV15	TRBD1	ATSRDQGQGSYNEQF
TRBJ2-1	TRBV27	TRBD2	ASTKGTSGYNEQF
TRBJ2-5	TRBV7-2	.	ASSPRGQGGETQY